Detailed here is one TCR beta chain. The record originates from a study of T cells in Graves' hyperthyroidism and ophthalmopathy. Study-level information: Before treatment of any kind, peripheral blood was taken at initial diagnosis.

It was RNA transcripts that yielded the amplified TCR beta CDR3 regions. The HTBI primer set served for first-round RT-PCR of the TCR CDR3. TCRdb processed the multiplex PCR reads anew with MiXCR; each CDR3 protein has one entry. Here the sample spans approximately 610,000 distinct CDR3 sequences, approximately 15% being singletons. Sample: blood. The sequence came from a woman aged 40 to 49 with Graves' ophthalmopathy.

The CDR3 nucleotides read TGCGCCAGCAGCCCTGGGACTAGCGGGGAGACTTACGAGCAGTACTTC. Translating it yields CASSPGTSGETYEQYF. The chain joins TRBV4-3 to TRBJ2-7; 13 bases are a match to TRBD2. The CDR3 loop spans 16 amino acids. The V gene's germline CDR1 is LGHNA and CDR2 YSLEER. V was pared by 4 bases and J by 4 bases, with 7 bases of the junction left unmatched.